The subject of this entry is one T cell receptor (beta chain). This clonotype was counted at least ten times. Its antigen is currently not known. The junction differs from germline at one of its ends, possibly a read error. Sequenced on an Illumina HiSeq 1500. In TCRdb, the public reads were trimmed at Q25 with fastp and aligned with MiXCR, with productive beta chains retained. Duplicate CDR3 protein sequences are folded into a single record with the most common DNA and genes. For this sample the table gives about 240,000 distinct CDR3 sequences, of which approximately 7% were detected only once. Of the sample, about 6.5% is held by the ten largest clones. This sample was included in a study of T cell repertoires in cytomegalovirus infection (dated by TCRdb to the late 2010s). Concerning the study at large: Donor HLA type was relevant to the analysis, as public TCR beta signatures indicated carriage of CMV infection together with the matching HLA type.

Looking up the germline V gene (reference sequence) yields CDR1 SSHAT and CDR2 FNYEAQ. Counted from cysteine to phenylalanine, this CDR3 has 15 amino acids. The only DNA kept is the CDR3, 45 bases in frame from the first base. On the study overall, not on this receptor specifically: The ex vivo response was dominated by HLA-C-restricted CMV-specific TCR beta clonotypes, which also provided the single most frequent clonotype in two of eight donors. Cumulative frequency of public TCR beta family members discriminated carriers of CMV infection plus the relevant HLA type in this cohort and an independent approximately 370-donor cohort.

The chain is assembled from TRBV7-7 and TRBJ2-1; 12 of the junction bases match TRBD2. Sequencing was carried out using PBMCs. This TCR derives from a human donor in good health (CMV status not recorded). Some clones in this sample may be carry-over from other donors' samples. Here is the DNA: TGTGCTAGCAGCCAAGGACTAGCGGGGCACAATGAGCAGTTCTTC. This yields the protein CASSQGLAGHNEQFF.